The entry that follows covers one T cell receptor (beta chain) sequence. The clone's antigen remains unknown. It has no much larger one-base neighbor in the sample; base qualities were not kept. Each collaborating institution followed its own protocols to collect whole blood in K2EDTA tubes. For TCRbeta analysis, collaborator samples were shipped as frozen whole blood, as isolated PBMCs, or as DNA extracted from either sample type. The data belong to a study of blood T cell repertoires in COVID-19 (dated by TCRdb to about 2020). For the wider study: Samples from collaborators originated in the United States, Italy and Spain and spanned both the acute and convalescent phases of COVID-19. Subjects who had been exposed to COVID-19, were actively infected with it, or had recovered from it provided the deeply sampled blood TCRbeta repertoires that made up the dataset. Nearly every sample came with metadata listing a de-identified subject ID, COVID-19 status, age in years and sex. Samples came from the ongoing ImmuneRACE study (first 160 participants) plus 1,254 subjects from 6 global collaborators. The repertoires were released in a freely available public database intended as a resource for research on the immune response to SARS-CoV-2. The material from the prospective study consisted of cDNA or gDNA derived from T cells, B-cell-depleted T cells, or PBMCs. HLA class I and class II types, where available, came from metadata supplied by the sample provider rather than from assay-based typing.

The investigation overall reported the following: Clinical and demographic metadata were provided uncurated, with the amount varying by source and participant.

TCRbeta CDR3 regions were amplified from genomic DNA using the immunoSEQ Assay, a bias-controlled multiplex PCR. The original methods were these. The number of nucleated cells in each sample was estimated by amplification of reference gene primers within the assay. To quantify the absolute abundance of each unique TCRbeta CDR3 rearrangement, sequence reads were collapsed and filtered. For each sample, productive Simpson clonality was calculated by taking the square root of Simpson's diversity index across productive rearrangements. TCRdb took this table from immuneACCESS and kept in-frame rearrangements with V and J called. Such tables lack part of the clones; where checked against another copy, unresolved V genes explain under half of the gap, and the rest is unexplained. Clone size and the V and J calls come from that table; the DNA yielded D and trimming. For this sample the table gives tens of thousands of clones, of which roughly nine tenths were detected only once. The biggest ten clones account for 5.4% of the sample.

The germline V gene sets CDR1 to MRHNA and CDR2 to SNTAGT. Trimming takes 3 bases from V and 5 bases from J, and the germline ends sit 10 bases apart. Including cysteine and phenylalanine, the CDR3 has 13 amino acids. CDR3 DNA is the only sequence kept; it has 39 bases, read in frame from the first base. The clonotype was recovered from a human donor in a cohort sampled during active COVID-19. The receptor chain draws on TRBV6-4 and TRBJ1-1; TRBD1 is possibly the D segment (6 matching bases). Sequenced: peripheral blood. CDR3 loop: CASSEGARTEAFF. The base sequence is TGTGCCAGCAGTGAGGGGGCGCGGACTGAAGCTTTCTTT.